This TCR beta chain was recovered during a study of T cells in Graves' hyperthyroidism and ophthalmopathy. RNA transcripts yielded amplified TCR beta CDR3 regions. The TCR CDR3 first-round RT-PCR relied on the HTBI primer set. One entry per CDR3 protein, called by TCRdb with MiXCR from the multiplex PCR reads. The data contain roughly 300,000 distinct CDR3 sequences, around 20% of them seen just once; the ten biggest clones take up around half. V lost 6 bases and J lost 5, with 10 bases in between. Germline CDR1 and CDR2: KGHSH and LQKENI. The CDR3 length is 12 residues. Uncontrolled infection, other autoimmune disease, pregnancy or lactation excluded patients. The PBMCs had their origin in roughly 9.4 ml of fresh peripheral blood.

Sequenced sample: blood. The chain has TRBV18 and TRBJ1-1; D uncertain. This TCR was recovered from a woman in her 50s with Graves' hyperthyroidism. CDR3 loop: CASSSYDTEAFF. For the CDR3, the DNA is TGTGCCAGCTCTTCCTATGATACTGAAGCTTTCTTT.